This T cell receptor (beta chain) was documented in a study of beta chain features in type 1 diabetes. Points from the study as a whole: Within each of all four CD4+ subsets, Type 1 diabetes patients had TCRB CDR3s that were moderately but significantly shorter.

Germline-derived CDR1 and CDR2 are SEHNR and FQNEAQ (reference sequence). CDR3 length equals 12 residues. Trimming shortened V by 5 bases and J by 3 bases, and 7 bases separated the two germline ends. Of the isolated RNA, all was reverse transcribed, and so the sequenced material was expressed TCRB transcripts. Some clones are missing from TCRdb's copy, which holds only in-frame ones; the method was immunoSEQ multiplex PCR. The repertoire holds over 300,000 clones, with 9.3% as singletons. This clone was counted a few times. Its antigen is unknown. Once sorted, every population was more than 95% pure. The gene calls are TRBV7-9 and TRBJ1-2, with D perhaps TRBD1 (5 bases). The sequenced sample consisted of central memory CD4+ T cells from blood. The sequence derives from a man younger than 40 with type 1 diabetes. For the CDR3, the DNA is TGTGCCAGCAGCGCAGGGTACTATGGCTACACCTTC. This gives the protein CASSAGYYGYTF.